This T cell receptor (beta chain) was observed in a study of brain T cells in children with intractable seizures. TCRdb's table, derived via immunoSEQ multiplex PCR, lists solely in-frame clones and lacks some. In the table there are 110,000 or so clones, 94% of which are singletons. CDR1 is MDHEN and CDR2 is SYDVKM in the germline V gene. The ends were cut back, 3 bases at V and 1 base at J, with 13 bases in the middle. This CDR3 spans 16 amino acids. The sequence came from a boy under three years old with hemimegalencephaly and intractable seizures. This sequence joins TRBV28 and TRBJ2-4; D gene uncertain. The sample consisted of peripheral blood, taken at surgery. The CDR3 region is CASSLGSPSAKNIQYF. The CDR3 DNA is TGTGCCAGCAGTTTGGGCTCCCCGTCGGCCAAAAACATTCAGTACTTC. The full variable domain, completed using reference TRBV28 and TRBJ2-4, is DVKVTQSSRYLVKRTGEKVFLECVQDMDHENMFWYRQDPGLGLRLIYFSYDVKMKEKGDIPEGYSVSREKKERFSLILESASTNQTSMYLCASSLGSPSAKNIQYFGAGTRLSVL.